This T cell receptor (beta chain) derives from a study of beta chain features in type 1 diabetes. Study-wide results and limits: Insertions were fewer and deletions more numerous at VDJ junctions in type 1 diabetes patients. Patients' naive, central memory and regulatory TCRB repertoires appeared more alike than those of healthy donors.

Donors contributed one heparinised blood draw apiece, averaging roughly 0.12 L. Every isolated RNA sample was fully reverse transcribed, so sequencing captured expressed TCRB transcripts. Profiling relied on immunoSEQ multiplex PCR, and the TCRdb table lists in-frame clones only, not all of them. This sample has some 150,000 clones, with roughly 10% found just once. Germline V gene lookup returns CDR1 GTSNPN and CDR2 SVGIG (reference sequence). V was pared by 0 bases and J by 8 bases, with 13 bases between. The CDR3 is made up of 13 amino acids. This clone has at least ten counts. What it binds is not known.

The TCR comes from a man aged 18 to 30 in good health. The chain has TRBV30 and TRBJ1-2, with D uncertain. The sample consisted of naive CD4+ T cells from blood. CDR3 DNA: TGTGCCTGGAGTGTACTCGAGACGAGGGGCTACACCTTC. It codes for CAWSVLETRGYTF.